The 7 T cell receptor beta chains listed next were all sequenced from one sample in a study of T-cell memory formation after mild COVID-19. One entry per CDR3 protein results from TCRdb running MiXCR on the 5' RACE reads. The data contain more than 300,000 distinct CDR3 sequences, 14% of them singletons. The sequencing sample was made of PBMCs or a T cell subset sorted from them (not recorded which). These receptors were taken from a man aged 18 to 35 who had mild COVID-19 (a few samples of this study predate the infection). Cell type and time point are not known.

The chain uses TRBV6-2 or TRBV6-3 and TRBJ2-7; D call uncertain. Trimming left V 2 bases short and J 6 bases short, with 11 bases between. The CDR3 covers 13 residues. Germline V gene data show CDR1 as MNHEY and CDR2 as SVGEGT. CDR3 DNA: TGTGCCAGCAGTTACGGAAGTCTTCCCGAGCAGTACTTC. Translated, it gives CASSYGSLPEQYF.

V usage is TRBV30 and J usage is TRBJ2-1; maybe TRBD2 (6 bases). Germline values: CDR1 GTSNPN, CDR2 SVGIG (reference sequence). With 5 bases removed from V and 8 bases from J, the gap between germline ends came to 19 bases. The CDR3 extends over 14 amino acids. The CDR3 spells CAWDRDLRGHEQFF. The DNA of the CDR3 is TGTGCCTGGGACCGGGACTTAAGAGGCCATGAGCAGTTCTTC.

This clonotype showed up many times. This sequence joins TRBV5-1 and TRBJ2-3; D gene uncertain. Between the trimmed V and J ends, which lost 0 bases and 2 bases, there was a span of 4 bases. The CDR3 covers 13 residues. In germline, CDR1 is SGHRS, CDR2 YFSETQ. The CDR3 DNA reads TGCGCCAGCAGCTTGGGGGACACAGATACGCAGTATTTT. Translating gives CASSLGDTDTQYF.

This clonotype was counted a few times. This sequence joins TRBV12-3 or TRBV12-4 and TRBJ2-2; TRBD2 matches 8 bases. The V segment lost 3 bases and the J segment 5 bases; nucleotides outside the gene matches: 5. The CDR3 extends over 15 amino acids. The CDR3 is CASSFPGGATGELFF. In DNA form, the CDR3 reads TGTGCCAGCAGTTTTCCCGGGGGGGCAACCGGGGAGCTGTTTTTT.

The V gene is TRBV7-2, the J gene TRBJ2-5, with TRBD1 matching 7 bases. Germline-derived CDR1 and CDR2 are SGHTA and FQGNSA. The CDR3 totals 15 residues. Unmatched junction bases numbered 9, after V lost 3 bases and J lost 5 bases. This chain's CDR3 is CASSFAKGGGETQYF. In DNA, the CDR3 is TGTGCCAGCAGCTTCGCGAAAGGGGGCGGCGAGACCCAGTACTTC.

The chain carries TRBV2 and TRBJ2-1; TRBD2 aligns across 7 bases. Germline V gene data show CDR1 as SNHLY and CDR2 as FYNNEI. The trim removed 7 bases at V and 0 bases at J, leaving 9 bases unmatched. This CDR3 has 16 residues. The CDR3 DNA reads TGTGCCAGCATCAGGCGGGGGACGAGCTCCTACAATGAGCAGTTCTTC. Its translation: CASIRRGTSSYNEQFF.

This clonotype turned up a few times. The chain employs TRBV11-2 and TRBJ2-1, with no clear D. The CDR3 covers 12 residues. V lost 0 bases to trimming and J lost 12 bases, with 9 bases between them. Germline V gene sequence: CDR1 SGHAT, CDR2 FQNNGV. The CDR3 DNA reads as TGTGCCAGCAGCTTAGAGGTTATTTGGCAGTTCTTC. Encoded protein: CASSLEVIWQFF.